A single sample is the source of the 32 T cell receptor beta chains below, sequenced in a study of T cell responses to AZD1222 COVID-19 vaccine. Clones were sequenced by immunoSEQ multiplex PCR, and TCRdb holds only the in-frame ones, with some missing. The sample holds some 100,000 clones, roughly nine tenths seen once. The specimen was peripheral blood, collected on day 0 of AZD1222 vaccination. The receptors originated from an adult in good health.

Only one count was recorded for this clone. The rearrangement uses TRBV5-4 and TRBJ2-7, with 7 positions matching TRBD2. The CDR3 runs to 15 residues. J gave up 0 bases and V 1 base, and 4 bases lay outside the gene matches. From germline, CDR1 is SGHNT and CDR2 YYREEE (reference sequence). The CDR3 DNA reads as TGTGCCAGCAGCTTGATGGGGGGGTCCTCCTACGAGCAGTACTTC. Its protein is CASSLMGGSSYEQYF.

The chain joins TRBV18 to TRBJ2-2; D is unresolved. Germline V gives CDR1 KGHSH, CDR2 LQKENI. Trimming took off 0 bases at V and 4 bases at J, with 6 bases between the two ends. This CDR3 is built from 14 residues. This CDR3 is CASSPPGFTGELFF. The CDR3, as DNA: TGTGCCAGCTCACCACCCGGATTCACCGGGGAGCTGTTTTTT.

This CDR3 is CASGDGFTGELFF. CDR3 coding DNA: TGTGCCAGCGGGGACGGATTCACCGGGGAGCTGTTTTTT. The chain is built from TRBV2 and TRBJ2-2; the D call may be TRBD1 or TRBD2 (5 bases each). V was clipped by 8 bases and J by 4 bases, with 11 bases between them. Germline CDR1 and CDR2: SNHLY and FYNNEI. The length of the CDR3 is 13 residues.

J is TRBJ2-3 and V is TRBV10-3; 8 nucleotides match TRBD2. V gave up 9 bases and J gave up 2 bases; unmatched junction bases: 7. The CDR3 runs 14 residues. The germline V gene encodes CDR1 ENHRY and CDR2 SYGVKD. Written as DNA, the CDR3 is TGTGCCATATTGCGGGGGGACCTCACAGATACGCAGTATTTT. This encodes CAILRGDLTDTQYF.

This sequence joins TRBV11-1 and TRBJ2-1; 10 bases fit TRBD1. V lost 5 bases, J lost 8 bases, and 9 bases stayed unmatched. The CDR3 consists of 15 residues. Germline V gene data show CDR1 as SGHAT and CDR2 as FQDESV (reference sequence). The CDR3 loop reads CASSPPGQGFDEQFF. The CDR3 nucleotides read TGTGCCAGCAGCCCTCCGGGACAGGGGTTCGATGAGCAGTTCTTC.

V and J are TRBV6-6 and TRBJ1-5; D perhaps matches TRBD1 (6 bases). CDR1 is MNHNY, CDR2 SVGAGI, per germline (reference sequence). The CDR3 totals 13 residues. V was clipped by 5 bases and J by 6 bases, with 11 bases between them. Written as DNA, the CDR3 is TGTGCCAGCAGTCTACAGGGAAGTCAGCCCCAGCATTTT. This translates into CASSLQGSQPQHF.

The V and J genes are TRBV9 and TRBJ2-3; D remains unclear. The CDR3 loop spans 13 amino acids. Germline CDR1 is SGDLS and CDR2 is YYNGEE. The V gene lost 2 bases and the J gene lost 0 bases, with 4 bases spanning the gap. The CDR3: CASSVLSTDTQYF. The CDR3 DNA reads TGTGCCAGCAGCGTCCTCAGCACAGATACGCAGTATTTT.

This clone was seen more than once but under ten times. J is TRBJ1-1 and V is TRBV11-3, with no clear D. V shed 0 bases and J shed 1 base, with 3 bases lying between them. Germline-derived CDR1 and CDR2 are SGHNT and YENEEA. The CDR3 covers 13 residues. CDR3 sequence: CASSLEPNTEAFF. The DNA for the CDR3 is TGTGCCAGCAGCTTAGAACCGAACACTGAAGCTTTCTTT.

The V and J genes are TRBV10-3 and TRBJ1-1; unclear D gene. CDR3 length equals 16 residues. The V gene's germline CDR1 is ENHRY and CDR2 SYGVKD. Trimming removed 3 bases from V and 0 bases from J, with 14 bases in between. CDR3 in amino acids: CAISDSPGRMNTEAFF. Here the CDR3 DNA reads TGTGCCATCAGTGATTCTCCGGGCCGGATGAACACTGAAGCTTTCTTT.

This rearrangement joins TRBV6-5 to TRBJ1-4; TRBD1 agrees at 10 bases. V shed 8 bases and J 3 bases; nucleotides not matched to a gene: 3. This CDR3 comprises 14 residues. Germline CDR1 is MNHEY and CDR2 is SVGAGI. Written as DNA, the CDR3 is TGTGCCAGCCGGACAGGGGGGGCTAATGAAAAACTGTTTTTT. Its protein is CASRTGGANEKLFF.

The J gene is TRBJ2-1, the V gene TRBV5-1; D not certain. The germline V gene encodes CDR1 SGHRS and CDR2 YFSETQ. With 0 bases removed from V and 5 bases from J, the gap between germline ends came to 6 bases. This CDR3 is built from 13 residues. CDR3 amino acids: CASSLASNNEQFF. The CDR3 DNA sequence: TGCGCCAGCAGCTTGGCCAGCAACAATGAGCAGTTCTTC.

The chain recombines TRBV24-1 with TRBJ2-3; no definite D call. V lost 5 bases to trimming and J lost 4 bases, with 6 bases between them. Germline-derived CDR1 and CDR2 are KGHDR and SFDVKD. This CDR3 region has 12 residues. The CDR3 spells CATSVEADTQYF. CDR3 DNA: TGTGCCACCAGTGTAGAGGCAGATACGCAGTATTTT.

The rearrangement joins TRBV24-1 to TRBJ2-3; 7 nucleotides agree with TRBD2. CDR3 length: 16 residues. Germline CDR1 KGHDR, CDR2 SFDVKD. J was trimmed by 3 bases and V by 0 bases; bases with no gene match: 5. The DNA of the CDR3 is TGTGCCACCAGTGATTTGCGGGGGGTGGGTACAGATACGCAGTATTTT. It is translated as CATSDLRGVGTDTQYF.

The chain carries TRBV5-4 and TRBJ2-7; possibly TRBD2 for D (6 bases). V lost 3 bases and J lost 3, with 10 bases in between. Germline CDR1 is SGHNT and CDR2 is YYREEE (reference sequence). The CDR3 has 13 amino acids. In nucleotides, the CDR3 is TGTGCCAGCAGCTGGGGGGAGAACTACGAGCAGTACTTC. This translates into CASSWGENYEQYF.

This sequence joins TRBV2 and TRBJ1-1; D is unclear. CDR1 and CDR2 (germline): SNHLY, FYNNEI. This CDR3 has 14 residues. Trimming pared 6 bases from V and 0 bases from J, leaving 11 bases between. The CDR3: CASRRTAMNTEAFF. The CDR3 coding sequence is TGTGCCAGCAGACGGACGGCAATGAACACTGAAGCTTTCTTT.

CDR3: CASSSGLAGASTDTQYF. CDR3 in DNA: TGTGCCAGCAGTTCCGGACTAGCGGGGGCCAGCACAGATACGCAGTATTTT. The genes are TRBV27 and TRBJ2-3; 13 nucleotides align to TRBD2. Losses at the gene ends were 4 bases for V and 0 bases for J; bases not matched to a gene: 4. Germline V lookup: CDR1 MNHEY, CDR2 SMNVEV (reference sequence). The CDR3 is made up of 17 amino acids.

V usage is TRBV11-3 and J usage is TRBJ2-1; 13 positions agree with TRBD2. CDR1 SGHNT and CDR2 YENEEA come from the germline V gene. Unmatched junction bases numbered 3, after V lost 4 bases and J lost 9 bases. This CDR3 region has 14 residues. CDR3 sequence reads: CASSSRTSGGEQFF. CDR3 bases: TGTGCCAGCAGCTCCAGGACTAGCGGGGGTGAGCAGTTCTTC.

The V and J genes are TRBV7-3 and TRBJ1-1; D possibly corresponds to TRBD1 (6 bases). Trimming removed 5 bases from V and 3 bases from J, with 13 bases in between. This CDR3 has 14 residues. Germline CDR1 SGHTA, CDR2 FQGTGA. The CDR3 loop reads CASSPGRGDTEAFF. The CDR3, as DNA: TGTGCCAGCAGCCCCGGAAGGGGGGACACTGAAGCTTTCTTT. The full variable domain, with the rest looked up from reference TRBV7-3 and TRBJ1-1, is GAGVSQTPSNKVTEKGKYVELRCDPISGHTALYWYRQSLGQGPEFLIYFQGTGAADDSGLPNDRFFAVRPEGSVSTLKIQRTERGDSAVYLCASSPGRGDTEAFFGQGTRLTVV.

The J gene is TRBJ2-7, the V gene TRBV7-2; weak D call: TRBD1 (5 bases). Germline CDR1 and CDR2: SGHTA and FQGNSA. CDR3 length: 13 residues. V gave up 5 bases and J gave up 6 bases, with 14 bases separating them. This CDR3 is CASSRGIGFEQYF. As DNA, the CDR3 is TGTGCCAGCAGCAGGGGTATCGGCTTCGAGCAGTACTTC.

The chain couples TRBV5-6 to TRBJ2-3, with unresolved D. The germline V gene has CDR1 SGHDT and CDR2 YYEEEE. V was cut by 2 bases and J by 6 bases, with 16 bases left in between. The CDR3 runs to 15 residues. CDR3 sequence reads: CASSFGAGPRDTQYF. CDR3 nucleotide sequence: TGTGCCAGCAGCTTCGGCGCAGGACCCAGGGATACGCAGTATTTT.

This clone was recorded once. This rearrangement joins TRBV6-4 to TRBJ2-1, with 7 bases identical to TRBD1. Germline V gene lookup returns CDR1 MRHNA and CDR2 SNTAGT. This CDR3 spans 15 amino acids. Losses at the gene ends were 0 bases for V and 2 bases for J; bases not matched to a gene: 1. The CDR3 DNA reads TGTGCCAGCAGTGACTCAGGGGGCGCCTACAATGAGCAGTTCTTC. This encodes CASSDSGGAYNEQFF.

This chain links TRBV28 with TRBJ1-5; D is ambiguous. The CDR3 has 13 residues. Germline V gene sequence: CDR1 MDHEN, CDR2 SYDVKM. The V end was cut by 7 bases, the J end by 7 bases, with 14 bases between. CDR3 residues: CASTPDGVQPQHF. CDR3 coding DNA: TGTGCCAGCACCCCGGACGGGGTGCAGCCCCAGCATTTT.

CDR3 residues: CASRQTGSNQPQHF. CDR3 sequence (DNA): TGTGCCAGCAGACAAACCGGTAGCAATCAGCCCCAGCATTTT. The genes are TRBV6-6 and TRBJ1-5; no clear D gene. CDR1 MNHNY and CDR2 SVGAGI come from the germline V gene (reference sequence). With 6 bases removed from V and 0 bases from J, the gap between germline ends came to 9 bases. The CDR3 is made up of 14 amino acids.

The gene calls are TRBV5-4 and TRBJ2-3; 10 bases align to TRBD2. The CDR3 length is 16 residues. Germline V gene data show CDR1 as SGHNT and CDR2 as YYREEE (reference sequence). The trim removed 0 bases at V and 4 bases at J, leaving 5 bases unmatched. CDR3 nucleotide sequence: TGTGCCAGCAGCTTGGGGGTAGCGGGGGGTGCAGATACGCAGTATTTT. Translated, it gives CASSLGVAGGADTQYF.

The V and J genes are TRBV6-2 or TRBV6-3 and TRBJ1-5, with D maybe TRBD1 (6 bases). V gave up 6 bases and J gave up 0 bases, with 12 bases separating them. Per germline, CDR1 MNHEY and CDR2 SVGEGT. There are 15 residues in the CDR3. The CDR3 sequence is CASSFGQLSNQPQHF. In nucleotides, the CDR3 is TGTGCCAGCAGCTTTGGACAGCTTAGCAATCAGCCCCAGCATTTT.

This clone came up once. The DNA for the CDR3 is TGTGCCAGCAGTTTAGGACGGACTGAGCTCTACGAGCAGTACTTC. Its translation: CASSLGRTELYEQYF. The genes are TRBV28 and TRBJ2-7; tentative D call: TRBD2 (5 bases). V gave up 2 bases and J gave up 3 bases, with 14 bases separating them. In germline, CDR1 is MDHEN, CDR2 SYDVKM. The CDR3 is 15 residues long. Using reference TRBV28 and TRBJ2-7 for the parts outside the CDR3, the full variable domain is DVKVTQSSRYLVKRTGEKVFLECVQDMDHENMFWYRQDPGLGLRLIYFSYDVKMKEKGDIPEGYSVSREKKERFSLILESASTNQTSMYLCASSLGRTELYEQYFGPGTRLTVT.

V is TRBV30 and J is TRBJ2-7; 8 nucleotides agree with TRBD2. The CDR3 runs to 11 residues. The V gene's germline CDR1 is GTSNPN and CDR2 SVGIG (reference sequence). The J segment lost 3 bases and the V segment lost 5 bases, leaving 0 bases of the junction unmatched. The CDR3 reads CAWRGGYEQYF. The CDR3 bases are TGTGCCTGGCGGGGGGGCTACGAGCAGTACTTC.

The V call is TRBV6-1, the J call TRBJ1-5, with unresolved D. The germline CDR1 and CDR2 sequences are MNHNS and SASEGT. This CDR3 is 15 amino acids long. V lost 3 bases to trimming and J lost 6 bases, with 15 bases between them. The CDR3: CASSEGVLGRQPQHF. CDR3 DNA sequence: TGTGCCAGCAGTGAGGGAGTTCTCGGTCGTCAGCCCCAGCATTTT.

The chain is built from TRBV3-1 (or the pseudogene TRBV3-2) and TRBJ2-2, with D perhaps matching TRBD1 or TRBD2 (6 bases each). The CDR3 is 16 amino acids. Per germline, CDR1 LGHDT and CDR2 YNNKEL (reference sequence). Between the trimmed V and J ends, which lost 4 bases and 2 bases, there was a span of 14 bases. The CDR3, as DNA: TGTGCCAGCAGCCGGGGTGGAGGGGGAAACACCGGGGAGCTGTTTTTT. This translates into CASSRGGGGNTGELFF.

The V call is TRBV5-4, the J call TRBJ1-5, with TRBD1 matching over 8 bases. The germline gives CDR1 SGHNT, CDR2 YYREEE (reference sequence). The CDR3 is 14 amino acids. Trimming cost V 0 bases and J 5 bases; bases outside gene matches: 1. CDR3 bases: TGTGCCAGCAGCTTGGCAGGGGGCGATCAGCCCCAGCATTTT. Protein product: CASSLAGGDQPQHF.

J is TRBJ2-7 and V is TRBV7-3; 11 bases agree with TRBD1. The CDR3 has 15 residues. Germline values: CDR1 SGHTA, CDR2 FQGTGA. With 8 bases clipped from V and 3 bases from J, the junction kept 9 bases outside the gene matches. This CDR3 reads CASRKAGTGGYEQYF. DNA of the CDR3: TGTGCCAGCCGAAAAGCCGGGACAGGGGGCTACGAGCAGTACTTC.

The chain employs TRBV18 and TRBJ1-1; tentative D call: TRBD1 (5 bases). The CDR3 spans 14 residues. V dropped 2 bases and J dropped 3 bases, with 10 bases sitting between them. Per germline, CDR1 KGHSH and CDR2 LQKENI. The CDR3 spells CASSPSLGDTEAFF. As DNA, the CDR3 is TGTGCCAGCTCACCATCCCTGGGGGACACTGAAGCTTTCTTT.